Listed below are T cell receptor beta chains from one sample, sequenced in a study of T cells in localized non-small cell lung cancer. TCRdb's copy holds only in-frame clones and misses some; the assay was immunoSEQ multiplex PCR. In the table there are around 33,000 clones, over 75% of which are singletons. Here the sequenced sample was peripheral blood, taken before any cancer treatment. These receptors originate from a male donor at least 60 years old with stage III squamous cell lung carcinoma. Both conserved end residues are part of each CDR3. The order of the fields is clone size, J gene, D gene, V gene, CDR3 protein, CDR3 DNA. The D gene is left open where the match is weak. Not all rows give a size; the values are once, few, many and, for expanded clones, a class.

clone size: NA; J gene: TRBJ2-1; D gene: NA; V gene: TRBV7-3; CDR3 protein: CASSLNPAGDNEQFF; CDR3 DNA: TGTGCCAGCAGCTTAAACCCCGCAGGGGACAATGAGCAGTTCTTC
clone size: NA; J gene: TRBJ1-1; D gene: NA; V gene: TRBV30; CDR3 protein: CAWSVPGMNTEAFF; CDR3 DNA: TGTGCCTGGAGTGTACCAGGGATGAACACTGAAGCTTTCTTT
clone size: NA; J gene: TRBJ1-1; D gene: NA; V gene: TRBV9; CDR3 protein: CASTKEGQGPEEAFF; CDR3 DNA: TGTGCCAGCACCAAGGAGGGGCAGGGGCCTGAGGAAGCTTTCTTT
clone size: NA; J gene: TRBJ1-4; D gene: TRBD1; V gene: TRBV11-2; CDR3 protein: CASSWTGGDEKLFF; CDR3 DNA: TGTGCCAGCAGCTGGACAGGGGGGGATGAAAAACTGTTTTTT
clone size: NA; J gene: TRBJ1-1; D gene: NA; V gene: TRBV5-1; CDR3 protein: CASSWVGVGSTEAFF; CDR3 DNA: TGCGCCAGCAGCTGGGTGGGTGTAGGGAGCACTGAAGCTTTCTTT
clone size: NA; J gene: TRBJ2-5; D gene: TRBD1; V gene: TRBV5-1; CDR3 protein: CASSFEQGSETQYF; CDR3 DNA: TGCGCCAGCAGCTTTGAACAGGGGAGTGAGACCCAGTACTTC
clone size: few; J gene: TRBJ1-2; D gene: NA; V gene: TRBV19; CDR3 protein: CASSMYLLGYTF; CDR3 DNA: TGTGCCAGTAGTATGTATCTGCTGGGCTACACCTTC
clone size: NA; J gene: TRBJ1-1; D gene: NA; V gene: TRBV28; CDR3 protein: CASSLRTYAFF; CDR3 DNA: TGTGCCAGCAGTTTAAGGACTTATGCTTTCTTT
clone size: NA; J gene: TRBJ1-2; D gene: NA; V gene: TRBV30; CDR3 protein: CAWSVSPTNYGYTF; CDR3 DNA: TGTGCCTGGAGTGTCAGCCCTACTAACTATGGCTACACCTTC
clone size: NA; J gene: TRBJ1-1; D gene: NA; V gene: TRBV4-1; CDR3 protein: CASSTQLGMNTEAFF; CDR3 DNA: TGCGCCAGCAGCACTCAGTTGGGGATGAACACTGAAGCTTTCTTT
clone size: NA; J gene: TRBJ1-5; D gene: NA; V gene: TRBV18; CDR3 protein: CASSPPGRGPQPQHF; CDR3 DNA: TGTGCCAGCTCACCACCGGGACGGGGGCCGCAGCCCCAGCATTTT
clone size: NA; J gene: TRBJ2-7; D gene: NA; V gene: TRBV10-1; CDR3 protein: CASSDVSSYEQYF; CDR3 DNA: TGCGCCAGCAGTGATGTCAGCTCCTACGAGCAGTACTTC
clone size: NA; J gene: TRBJ2-4; D gene: TRBD1; V gene: TRBV5-5; CDR3 protein: CASSFDRGDIQYF; CDR3 DNA: TGTGCCAGCAGCTTCGACAGGGGTGACATTCAGTACTTC
clone size: NA; J gene: TRBJ2-5; D gene: NA; V gene: TRBV2; CDR3 protein: CASSAKSTQYF; CDR3 DNA: TGTGCCAGCAGTGCCAAAAGCACCCAGTACTTC
clone size: NA; J gene: TRBJ2-2; D gene: NA; V gene: TRBV5-1; CDR3 protein: CASSLLGAGGELFF; CDR3 DNA: TGCGCCAGCAGCTTGTTGGGGGCTGGCGGGGAGCTGTTTTTT
clone size: NA; J gene: TRBJ2-5; D gene: TRBD2; V gene: TRBV6-1; CDR3 protein: CASSPAGGEETQYF; CDR3 DNA: TGTGCCAGCAGTCCAGCGGGGGGCGAAGAGACCCAGTACTTC
clone size: few; J gene: TRBJ2-1; D gene: TRBD2; V gene: TRBV5-6; CDR3 protein: CASSPLAGGHNEQFF; CDR3 DNA: TGTGCCAGCAGCCCCCTAGCGGGGGGGCACAATGAGCAGTTCTTC
clone size: NA; J gene: TRBJ1-3; D gene: TRBD1; V gene: TRBV5-1; CDR3 protein: CASSYGTDQKGNTIYF; CDR3 DNA: TGCGCCAGCAGCTACGGGACAGACCAAAAGGGAAACACCATATATTTT
clone size: few; J gene: TRBJ2-7; D gene: NA; V gene: TRBV5-4; CDR3 protein: CASRLGGEGGYEQYF; CDR3 DNA: TGTGCCAGCCGCCTTGGCGGGGAGGGGGGATATGAGCAGTACTTC
clone size: NA; J gene: TRBJ2-7; D gene: TRBD1; V gene: TRBV27; CDR3 protein: CASSLKGTGGLNPPYEQYF; CDR3 DNA: TGTGCCAGCAGTTTAAAGGGGACAGGGGGCCTCAACCCTCCCTACGAGCAGTACTTC
clone size: once; J gene: TRBJ2-1; D gene: NA; V gene: TRBV5-1; CDR3 protein: CASSLALSSYNEQFF; CDR3 DNA: TGCGCCAGCAGCTTGGCCCTGAGCTCCTACAATGAGCAGTTCTTC
clone size: NA; J gene: TRBJ1-1; D gene: TRBD1; V gene: TRBV29-1; CDR3 protein: CSGVGDRRAFF; CDR3 DNA: TGCAGCGGGGTCGGGGACAGGAGGGCTTTCTTT
clone size: few; J gene: TRBJ2-1; D gene: TRBD2; V gene: TRBV10-2; CDR3 protein: CASRKRGGNEQFF; CDR3 DNA: TGCGCCAGCAGGAAGCGGGGGGGTAATGAGCAGTTCTTC
clone size: NA; J gene: TRBJ2-3; D gene: NA; V gene: TRBV4-1; CDR3 protein: CASSQDPAAVAGGTDTQYF; CDR3 DNA: TGCGCCAGCAGCCAAGATCCCGCCGCCGTAGCCGGGGGCACAGATACGCAGTATTTT
clone size: NA; J gene: TRBJ1-1; D gene: NA; V gene: TRBV11-2; CDR3 protein: CASSRQLNTEAFF; CDR3 DNA: TGTGCCAGCAGCCGACAGCTGAACACTGAAGCTTTCTTT
clone size: NA; J gene: TRBJ2-7; D gene: NA; V gene: TRBV9; CDR3 protein: CASSVVAYEQYF; CDR3 DNA: TGTGCCAGCAGCGTAGTAGCCTACGAGCAGTACTTC
clone size: NA; J gene: TRBJ1-4; D gene: NA; V gene: TRBV6-1; CDR3 protein: CASSWSFALEEKLFF; CDR3 DNA: TGTGCCAGCAGTTGGTCCTTCGCCCTTGAGGAAAAACTGTTTTTT
clone size: NA; J gene: TRBJ2-4; D gene: NA; V gene: TRBV15; CDR3 protein: CATSTPEAGNIQYF; CDR3 DNA: TGTGCCACCAGCACCCCCGAAGCTGGGAACATTCAGTACTTC
clone size: NA; J gene: TRBJ2-7; D gene: NA; V gene: TRBV11-2; CDR3 protein: CASRLGGVGEQYF; CDR3 DNA: TGTGCCAGCAGATTAGGAGGGGTTGGCGAGCAGTACTTC
clone size: NA; J gene: TRBJ2-1; D gene: TRBD1; V gene: TRBV7-3; CDR3 protein: CASSLSGQSYNEQFF; CDR3 DNA: TGTGCCAGCAGCTTATCGGGACAGAGCTACAATGAGCAGTTCTTC
clone size: NA; J gene: TRBJ2-2; D gene: NA; V gene: TRBV19; CDR3 protein: CASSALREFLSGELFF; CDR3 DNA: TGTGCCAGTAGTGCACTACGGGAGTTTCTCTCCGGGGAGCTGTTTTTT
clone size: NA; J gene: TRBJ1-1; D gene: NA; V gene: TRBV15; CDR3 protein: CATSRGREGGTEAFF; CDR3 DNA: TGTGCCACCAGCAGAGGCAGGGAGGGGGGCACTGAAGCTTTCTTT
clone size: NA; J gene: TRBJ2-7; D gene: TRBD2; V gene: TRBV15; CDR3 protein: CATQPGTSGSQYEQYF; CDR3 DNA: TGTGCCACCCAGCCCGGGACTAGCGGGAGTCAGTACGAGCAGTACTTC
clone size: NA; J gene: TRBJ2-7; D gene: TRBD2; V gene: TRBV19; CDR3 protein: CASSIGGTSGRDEQYF; CDR3 DNA: TGTGCCAGTAGTATAGGAGGGACTAGCGGGAGAGACGAGCAGTACTTC
clone size: NA; J gene: TRBJ2-7; D gene: TRBD2; V gene: TRBV5-1; CDR3 protein: CASSLGRLAADYEQYF; CDR3 DNA: TGCGCCAGCAGCTTGGGGCGACTAGCAGCCGACTACGAGCAGTACTTC
clone size: NA; J gene: TRBJ2-7; D gene: NA; V gene: TRBV7-6; CDR3 protein: CASSVGSYEQYF; CDR3 DNA: TGTGCCAGCAGCGTGGGTTCCTACGAGCAGTACTTC
clone size: NA; J gene: TRBJ1-6; D gene: NA; V gene: TRBV5-1; CDR3 protein: CASSLMNSDSPLHF; CDR3 DNA: TGCGCCAGCAGCTTGATGAATTCCGATTCACCCCTCCACTTT
clone size: NA; J gene: TRBJ1-1; D gene: NA; V gene: TRBV5-1; CDR3 protein: CASSKTTGGEAFF; CDR3 DNA: TGCGCCAGCAGCAAAACGACGGGGGGTGAAGCTTTCTTT
clone size: once; J gene: TRBJ2-7; D gene: TRBD1; V gene: TRBV11-3; CDR3 protein: CASSTQGDAYEQYF; CDR3 DNA: TGTGCCAGCAGCACACAGGGGGACGCCTACGAGCAGTACTTC
clone size: NA; J gene: TRBJ1-1; D gene: NA; V gene: TRBV30; CDR3 protein: CAWTGQLNTEAFF; CDR3 DNA: TGTGCCTGGACTGGACAGTTGAACACTGAAGCTTTCTTT
clone size: NA; J gene: TRBJ1-1; D gene: NA; V gene: TRBV10-2; CDR3 protein: CASSGQGVWEAFF; CDR3 DNA: TGCGCCAGCAGTGGGCAGGGAGTTTGGGAAGCTTTCTTT
clone size: few; J gene: TRBJ1-1; D gene: TRBD1; V gene: TRBV4-1; CDR3 protein: CASSQGQGGTEAFF; CDR3 DNA: TGCGCCAGCAGCCAGGGACAGGGGGGCACTGAAGCTTTCTTT
clone size: NA; J gene: TRBJ1-1; D gene: TRBD1; V gene: TRBV2; CDR3 protein: CASSGTGQGLGTEAFF; CDR3 DNA: TGTGCCAGCAGTGGAACTGGACAGGGCTTGGGCACTGAAGCTTTCTTT
clone size: once; J gene: TRBJ2-3; D gene: NA; V gene: TRBV11-2; CDR3 protein: CASSRSGSTDTQYF; CDR3 DNA: TGTGCCAGCAGCCGTAGCGGAAGCACAGATACGCAGTATTTT
clone size: NA; J gene: TRBJ2-5; D gene: TRBD1; V gene: TRBV18; CDR3 protein: CASSFGTDQETQYF; CDR3 DNA: TGTGCCAGCTCATTCGGGACAGACCAAGAGACCCAGTACTTC
clone size: NA; J gene: TRBJ1-1; D gene: NA; V gene: TRBV10-3; CDR3 protein: CAISDKGSHTEAFF; CDR3 DNA: TGTGCCATCAGTGACAAGGGTAGCCACACTGAAGCTTTCTTT
clone size: NA; J gene: TRBJ1-1; D gene: TRBD1; V gene: TRBV5-6; CDR3 protein: CASSPTGGAEAFF; CDR3 DNA: TGTGCCAGCAGCCCCACAGGGGGCGCTGAAGCTTTCTTT
clone size: NA; J gene: TRBJ1-2; D gene: NA; V gene: TRBV29-1; CDR3 protein: CSVEAPSGGYGYTF; CDR3 DNA: TGCAGCGTTGAAGCTCCTTCAGGAGGCTATGGCTACACCTTC
clone size: once; J gene: TRBJ2-1; D gene: NA; V gene: TRBV6-5; CDR3 protein: CASRTGTTDRRFF; CDR3 DNA: TGTGCCAGCAGAACCGGGACAACCGACCGACGGTTCTTC
clone size: NA; J gene: TRBJ2-2; D gene: NA; V gene: TRBV6-5; CDR3 protein: CASSYSGVDTGELFF; CDR3 DNA: TGTGCCAGCAGTTACTCGGGGGTTGACACCGGGGAGCTGTTTTTT
clone size: NA; J gene: TRBJ1-2; D gene: NA; V gene: TRBV19; CDR3 protein: CASSPEDYGYTF; CDR3 DNA: TGTGCCAGTAGCCCGGAAGACTATGGCTACACCTTC
clone size: NA; J gene: TRBJ2-3; D gene: NA; V gene: TRBV13; CDR3 protein: CASSSGMGDATDTQYF; CDR3 DNA: TGTGCCAGCAGCTCAGGGATGGGGGACGCCACAGATACGCAGTATTTT